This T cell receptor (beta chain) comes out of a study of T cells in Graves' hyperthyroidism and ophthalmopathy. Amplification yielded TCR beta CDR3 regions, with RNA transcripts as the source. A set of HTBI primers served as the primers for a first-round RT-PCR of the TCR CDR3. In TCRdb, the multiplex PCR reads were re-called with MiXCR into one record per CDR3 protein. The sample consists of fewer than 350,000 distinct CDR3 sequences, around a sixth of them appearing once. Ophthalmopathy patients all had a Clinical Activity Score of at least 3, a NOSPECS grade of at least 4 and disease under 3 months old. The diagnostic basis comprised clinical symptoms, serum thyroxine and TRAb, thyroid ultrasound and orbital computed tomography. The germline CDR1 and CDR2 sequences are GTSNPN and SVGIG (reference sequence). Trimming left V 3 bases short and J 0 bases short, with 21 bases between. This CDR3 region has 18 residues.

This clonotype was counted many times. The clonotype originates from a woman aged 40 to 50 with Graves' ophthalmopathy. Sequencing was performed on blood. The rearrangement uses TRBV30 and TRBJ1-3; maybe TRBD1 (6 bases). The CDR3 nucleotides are TGTGCCTGGAGGAAATCCCTCCTGGGGGGCCTCTCTGGAAACACCATATATTTT. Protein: CAWRKSLLGGLSGNTIYF. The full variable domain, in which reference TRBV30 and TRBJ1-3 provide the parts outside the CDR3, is SQTIHQWPATLVQPVGSPLSLECTVEGTSNPNLYWYRQAAGRGLQLLFYSVGIGQISSEVPQNLSASRPQDRQFILSSKKLLLSDSGFYLCAWRKSLLGGLSGNTIYFGEGSWLTVV.